The T cell receptor beta chain under discussion was sequenced for a study of T cell responses to AZD1222 COVID-19 vaccine. Whole-study results and caveats: Seropositivity was recorded at baseline in only 6 or 7 AZD1222 recipients. Breadth and depth of Spike-specific TCRs rose after two AZD1222 doses. Unmutated regions of variants are reportedly targeted by nearly half of spike-specific TCRs.

CDR1 DFQATT and CDR2 SNEGSKA come from the germline V gene (reference sequence). The CDR3 length is 11 residues. Trimming removed 8 bases from V and 7 bases from J, with 14 bases in between. Sequencing used immunoSEQ multiplex PCR; TCRdb keeps in-frame clones, though not all of them. The sample consists of approximately 96,000 clones, about 90% of them appearing once. This clone was observed a few times. Its specificity is unknown. This clonotype was sampled from an adult who received the AZD1222 COVID-19 vaccine. The chain couples TRBV20-1 to TRBJ1-2; possibly TRBD1 for D (6 bases). This specimen was peripheral blood, taken 28 days after the second AZD1222 dose. CDR3 in DNA: TGCAGTACAATGGCGACAGGTGGCTACACCTTC. It specifies CSTMATGGYTF.